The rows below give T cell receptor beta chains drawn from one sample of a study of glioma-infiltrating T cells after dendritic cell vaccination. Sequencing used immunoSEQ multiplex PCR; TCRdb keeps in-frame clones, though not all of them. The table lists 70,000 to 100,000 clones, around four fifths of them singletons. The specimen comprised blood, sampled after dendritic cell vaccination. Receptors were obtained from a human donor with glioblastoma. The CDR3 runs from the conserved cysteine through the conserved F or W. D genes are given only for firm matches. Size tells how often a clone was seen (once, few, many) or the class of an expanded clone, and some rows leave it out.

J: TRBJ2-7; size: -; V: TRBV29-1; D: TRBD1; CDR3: CSVDPSGTGSYEQYF; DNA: TGCAGCGTGGACCCTTCCGGGACAGGCTCCTACGAGCAGTACTTC
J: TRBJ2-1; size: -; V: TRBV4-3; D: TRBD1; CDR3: CASSRIRDRGSNEQFF; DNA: TGCGCCAGCAGCCGCATCCGGGACAGGGGGTCTAATGAGCAGTTCTTC
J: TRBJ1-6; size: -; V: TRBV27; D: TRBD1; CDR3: CASSGTGQYNSPLHF; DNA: TGTGCCAGCAGCGGGACAGGGCAATATAATTCACCCCTCCACTTT
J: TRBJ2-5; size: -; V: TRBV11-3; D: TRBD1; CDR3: CASSSGQGEETQYF; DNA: TGTGCCAGCAGCTCTGGACAGGGAGAAGAGACCCAGTACTTC
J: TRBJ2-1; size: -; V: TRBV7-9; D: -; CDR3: CASSSSSYNEQFF; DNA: TGTGCCAGCAGCTCGAGCTCCTACAATGAGCAGTTCTTC
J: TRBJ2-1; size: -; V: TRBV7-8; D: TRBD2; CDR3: CASSSGGPSYNEQFF; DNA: TGTGCCAGCAGCTCGGGGGGGCCCTCCTACAATGAGCAGTTCTTC
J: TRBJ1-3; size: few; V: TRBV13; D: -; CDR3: CASSLIDTIYF; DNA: TGTGCCAGCAGCTTAATCGACACCATATATTTT
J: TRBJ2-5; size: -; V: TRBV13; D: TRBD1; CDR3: CASSLVLGQGSGQTQYF; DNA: TGTGCCAGCAGCTTAGTTTTGGGACAGGGAAGTGGTCAGACCCAGTACTTC
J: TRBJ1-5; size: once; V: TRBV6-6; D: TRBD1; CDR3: CASSQTGGNQPQHF; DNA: TGTGCCAGCAGTCAGACAGGGGGCAATCAGCCCCAGCATTTT
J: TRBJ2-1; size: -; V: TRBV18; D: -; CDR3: CASSRNPEGEQFF; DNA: TGTGCCAGCTCACGTAATCCGGAGGGTGAGCAGTTCTTC
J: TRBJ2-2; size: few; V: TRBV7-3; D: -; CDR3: CASSLEGNTGELFF; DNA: TGTGCCAGCAGCTTAGAGGGGAACACCGGGGAGCTGTTTTTT
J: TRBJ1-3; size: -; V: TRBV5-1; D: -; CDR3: CASSYVQGLSGNTIYF; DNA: TGCGCCAGCAGCTACGTACAGGGTCTCTCTGGAAACACCATATATTTT
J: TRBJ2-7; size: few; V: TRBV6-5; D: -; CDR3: CASRDGGPPYEQYF; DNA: TGTGCCAGCAGAGACGGCGGGCCGCCCTACGAGCAGTACTTC
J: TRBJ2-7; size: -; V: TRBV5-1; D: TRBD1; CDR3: CASSPRQGWDEQYF; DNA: TGCGCCAGCAGCCCCAGACAGGGGTGGGACGAGCAGTACTTC
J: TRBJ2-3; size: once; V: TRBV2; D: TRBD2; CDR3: CASSGTSGHSTDTQYF; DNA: TGTGCCAGCAGCGGTACTAGCGGACATAGCACAGATACGCAGTATTTT
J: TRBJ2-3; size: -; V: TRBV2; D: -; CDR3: CASSDLAVITSDTQYF; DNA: TGTGCCAGCAGTGACTTAGCGGTAATCACCTCAGATACGCAGTATTTT
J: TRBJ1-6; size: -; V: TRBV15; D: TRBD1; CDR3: CATSLLDRDNSPLHF; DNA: TGTGCCACCAGCCTTCTGGACAGGGATAATTCACCCCTCCACTTT
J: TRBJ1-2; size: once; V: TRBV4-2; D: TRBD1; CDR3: CASSHPGQSNYGYTF; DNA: TGTGCCAGCAGCCACCCGGGACAGTCCAACTATGGCTACACCTTC
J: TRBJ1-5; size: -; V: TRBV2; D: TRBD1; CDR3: CASNPGQGNQPQHF; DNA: TGTGCCAGCAATCCGGGACAGGGTAATCAGCCCCAGCATTTT
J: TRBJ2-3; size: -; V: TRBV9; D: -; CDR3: CASSIGAASTDTQYF; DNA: TGTGCCAGCAGCATAGGGGCAGCTAGCACAGATACGCAGTATTTT
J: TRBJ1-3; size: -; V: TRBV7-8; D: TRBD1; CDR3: CASSLHPHPTTGSSGNTIYF; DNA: TGTGCCAGCAGCTTACACCCCCACCCAACGACAGGGTCTTCTGGAAACACCATATATTTT
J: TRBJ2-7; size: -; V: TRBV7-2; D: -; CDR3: CASSLGTATYEQYF; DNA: TGTGCCAGCAGCTTAGGGACAGCGACCTACGAGCAGTACTTC
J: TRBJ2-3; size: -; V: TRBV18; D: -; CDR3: CASSPREGVRDTQYF; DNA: TGTGCCAGCTCACCACGAGAGGGGGTGAGGGATACGCAGTATTTT
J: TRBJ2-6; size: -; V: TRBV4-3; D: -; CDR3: CASSQLGEGAGANVLTF; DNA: TGCGCCAGCAGCCAACTGGGCGAGGGCGCTGGGGCCAACGTCCTGACTTTC
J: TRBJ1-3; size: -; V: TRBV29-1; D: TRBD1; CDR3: CSGGTGGAYTIYF; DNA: TGCAGCGGGGGGACAGGGGGCGCATACACCATATATTTT
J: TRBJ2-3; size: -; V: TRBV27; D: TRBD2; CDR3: CASSLHGGGKTDTQYF; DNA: TGTGCCAGCAGTTTACACGGGGGGGGCAAAACAGATACGCAGTATTTT
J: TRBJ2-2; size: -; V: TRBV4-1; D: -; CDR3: CASSQEGTANTGELFF; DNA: TGCGCCAGCAGCCAAGAGGGCACGGCGAACACCGGGGAGCTGTTTTTT
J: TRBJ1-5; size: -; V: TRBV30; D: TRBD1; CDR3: CAWSRDREGNQPQHF; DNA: TGTGCCTGGAGCCGGGACAGGGAGGGCAATCAGCCCCAGCATTTT
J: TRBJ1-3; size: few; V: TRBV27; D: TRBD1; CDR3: CASRQGDGNTIYF; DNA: TGTGCCAGTCGACAGGGTGATGGAAACACCATATATTTT
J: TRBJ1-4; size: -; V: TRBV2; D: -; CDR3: CASSGRGQTNEKLFF; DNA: TGTGCCAGCAGTGGCCGAGGGCAGACTAATGAAAAACTGTTTTTT
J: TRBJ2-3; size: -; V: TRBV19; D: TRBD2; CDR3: CASGGGSGGADTQYF; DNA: TGTGCCAGTGGAGGGGGTAGCGGGGGAGCAGATACGCAGTATTTT
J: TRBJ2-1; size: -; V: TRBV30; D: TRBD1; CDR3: CAWSVRQGEKQFF; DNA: TGTGCCTGGAGTGTAAGGCAGGGGGAGAAACAGTTCTTC
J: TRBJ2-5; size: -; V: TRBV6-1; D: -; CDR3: CASRISHLQETQYF; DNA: TGTGCCAGCAGGATAAGCCATCTCCAAGAGACCCAGTACTTC
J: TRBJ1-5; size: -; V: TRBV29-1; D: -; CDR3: CSVASTSNQPQHF; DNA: TGCAGCGTTGCTAGCACTAGCAATCAGCCCCAGCATTTT
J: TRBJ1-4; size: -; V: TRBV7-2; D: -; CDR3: CASSLDRMEKLFF; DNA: TGTGCCAGCAGCTTAGACAGGATGGAAAAACTGTTTTTT
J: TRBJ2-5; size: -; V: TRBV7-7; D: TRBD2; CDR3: CASSPNSGGQETQYF; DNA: TGTGCTAGCAGCCCCAATAGCGGGGGCCAAGAGACCCAGTACTTC
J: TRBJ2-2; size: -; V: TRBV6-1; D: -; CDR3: CASSESVTGELFF; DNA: TGTGCCAGCAGTGAATCGGTCACCGGGGAGCTGTTTTTT
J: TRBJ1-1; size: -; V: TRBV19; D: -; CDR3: CASSYQTVNTEAFF; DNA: TGTGCCAGTAGTTACCAAACAGTGAACACTGAAGCTTTCTTT
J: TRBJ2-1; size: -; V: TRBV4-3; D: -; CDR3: CASSQVMFAEDSGNEQFF; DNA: TGCGCCAGCAGCCAAGTTATGTTCGCAGAGGATTCGGGCAATGAGCAGTTCTTC
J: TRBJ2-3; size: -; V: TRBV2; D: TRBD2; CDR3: CASRPGTSADTQYF; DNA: TGTGCCAGCAGGCCCGGGACTAGCGCAGATACGCAGTATTTT
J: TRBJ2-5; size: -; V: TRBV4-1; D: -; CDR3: CASSQVIQGGETQYF; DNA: TGCGCCAGCAGCCAAGTAATACAGGGTGGGGAGACCCAGTACTTC
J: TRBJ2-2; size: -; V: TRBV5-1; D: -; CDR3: CASTYLDRGGELFF; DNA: TGCGCCAGCACTTACTTGGACCGGGGCGGGGAGCTGTTCTTT
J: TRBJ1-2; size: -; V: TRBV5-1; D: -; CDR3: CASSRDGGGADYGYTF; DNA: TGCGCCAGCAGCCGGGACGGGGGGGGCGCCGACTATGGCTACACCTTC
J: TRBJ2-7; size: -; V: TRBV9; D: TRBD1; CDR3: CASSVGDREEQYF; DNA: TGTGCCAGCAGCGTGGGGGACAGGGAAGAGCAGTACTTC
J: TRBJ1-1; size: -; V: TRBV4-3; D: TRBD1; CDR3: CASSQRTGDTEAFF; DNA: TGCGCCAGCAGCCAAAGGACAGGCGACACTGAAGCTTTCTTT
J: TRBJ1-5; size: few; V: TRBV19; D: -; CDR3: CASSTLPVEPQHF; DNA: TGTGCCAGTAGTACGCTCCCAGTCGAGCCCCAGCATTTT
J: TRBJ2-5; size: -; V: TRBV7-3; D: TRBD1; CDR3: CASSQRGGGETQYF; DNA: TGTGCCAGCAGCCAGAGAGGGGGCGGGGAGACCCAGTACTTC
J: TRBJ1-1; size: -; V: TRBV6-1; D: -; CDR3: CASSEPGLNTEAFF; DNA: TGTGCCAGCAGTGAACCGGGGTTGAACACTGAAGCTTTCTTT
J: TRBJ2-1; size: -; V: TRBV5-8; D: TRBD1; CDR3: CASSPRDSSYNEQFF; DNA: TGTGCCAGCAGCCCCCGGGACAGCTCCTACAATGAGCAGTTCTTC
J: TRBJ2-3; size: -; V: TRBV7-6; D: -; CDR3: CASSIDWGADTQYF; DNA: TGTGCCAGCAGCATAGATTGGGGGGCAGATACGCAGTATTTT
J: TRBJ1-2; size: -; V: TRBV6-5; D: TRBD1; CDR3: CASRRLTGADGYTF; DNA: TGTGCCAGCAGACGACTAACAGGGGCGGATGGCTACACCTTC
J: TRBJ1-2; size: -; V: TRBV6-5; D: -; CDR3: CASSYMGGRGYGYTF; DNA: TGTGCCAGCAGTTACATGGGGGGGCGCGGCTATGGCTACACCTTC
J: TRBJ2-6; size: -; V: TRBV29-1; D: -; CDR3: CSARDDPGANVLTF; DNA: TGCAGCGCCAGGGATGACCCTGGGGCCAACGTCCTGACTTTC
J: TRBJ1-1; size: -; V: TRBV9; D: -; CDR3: CASSVALNTEAFF; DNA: TGTGCCAGCAGCGTAGCCCTAAACACTGAAGCTTTCTTT
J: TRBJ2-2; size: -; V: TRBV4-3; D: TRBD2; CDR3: CASSQEWNGGSLTGELFF; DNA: TGCGCCAGCAGCCAAGAATGGAACGGGGGGTCCCTCACCGGGGAGCTGTTTTTT